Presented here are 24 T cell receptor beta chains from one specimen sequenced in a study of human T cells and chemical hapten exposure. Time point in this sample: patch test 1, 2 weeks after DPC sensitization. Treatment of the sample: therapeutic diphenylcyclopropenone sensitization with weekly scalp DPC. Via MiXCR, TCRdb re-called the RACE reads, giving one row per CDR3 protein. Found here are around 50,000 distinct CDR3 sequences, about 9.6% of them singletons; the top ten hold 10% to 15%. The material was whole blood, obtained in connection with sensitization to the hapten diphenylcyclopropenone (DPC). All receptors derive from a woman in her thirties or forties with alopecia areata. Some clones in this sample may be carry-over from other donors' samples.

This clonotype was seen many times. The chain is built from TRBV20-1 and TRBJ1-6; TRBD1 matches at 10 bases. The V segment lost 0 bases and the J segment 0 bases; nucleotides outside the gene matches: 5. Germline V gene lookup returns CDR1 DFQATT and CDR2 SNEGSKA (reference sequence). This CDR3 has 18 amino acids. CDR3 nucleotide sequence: TGCAGTGCTAGAGATAGGAGGACAGGGGGCTCCTATAATTCACCCCTCCACTTT. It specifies CSARDRRTGGSYNSPLHF.

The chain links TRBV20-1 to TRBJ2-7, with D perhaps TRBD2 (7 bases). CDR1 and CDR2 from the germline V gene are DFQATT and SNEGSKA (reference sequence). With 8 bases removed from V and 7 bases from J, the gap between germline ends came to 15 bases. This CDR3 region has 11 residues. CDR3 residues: CSLEGGREQYF. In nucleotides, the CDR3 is TGCAGTCTCGAGGGGGGGAGAGAGCAGTACTTC.

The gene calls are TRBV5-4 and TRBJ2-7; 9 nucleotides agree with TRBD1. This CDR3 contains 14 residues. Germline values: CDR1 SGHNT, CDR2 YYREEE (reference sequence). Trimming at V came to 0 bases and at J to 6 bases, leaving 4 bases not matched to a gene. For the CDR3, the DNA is TGTGCCAGCAGCTTGGGGGGACAGGGCGGCGAGCAGTACTTC. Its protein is CASSLGGQGGEQYF.

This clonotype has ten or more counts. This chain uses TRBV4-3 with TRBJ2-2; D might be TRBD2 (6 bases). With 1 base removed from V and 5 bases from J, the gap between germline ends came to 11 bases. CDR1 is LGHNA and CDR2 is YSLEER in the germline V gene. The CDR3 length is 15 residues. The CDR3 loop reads CASSQGGLHTGELFF. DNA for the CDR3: TGCGCCAGCAGCCAAGGGGGACTTCATACCGGGGAGCTGTTTTTT.

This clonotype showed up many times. CDR3 bases: TGCGCCAGCAGCCAAGATCGACGCACCATTGAAAAACTGTTTTTT. Its protein product is CASSQDRRTIEKLFF. The chain is built from TRBV4-3 and TRBJ1-4; D is ambiguous. The CDR3 length is 15 residues. Germline V gives CDR1 LGHNA, CDR2 YSLEER. Trimming took off 0 bases at V and 7 bases at J, with 12 bases between the two ends.

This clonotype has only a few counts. CDR3 coding DNA: TGTGCCAGCAGCTTGGCGGTTACCGAGCAGTACTTC. Protein: CASSLAVTEQYF. The chain couples TRBV5-5 to TRBJ2-7; no firm D call. The CDR3 contains 12 residues. Per germline, CDR1 SGHKS and CDR2 YYEKEE (reference sequence). Trimming took 0 bases from V and 6 from J, leaving 7 bases between them.

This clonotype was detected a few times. The CDR3 sequence is CASSLDVTGYTF. In DNA, the CDR3 is TGTGCCAGCAGTCTCGATGTTACTGGCTACACCTTC. The chain recombines TRBV2 with TRBJ1-2; D not certain. Trimming took 5 bases from V and 7 from J, leaving 11 bases between them. Germline loops: CDR1 SNHLY, CDR2 FYNNEI. The CDR3 consists of 12 residues.

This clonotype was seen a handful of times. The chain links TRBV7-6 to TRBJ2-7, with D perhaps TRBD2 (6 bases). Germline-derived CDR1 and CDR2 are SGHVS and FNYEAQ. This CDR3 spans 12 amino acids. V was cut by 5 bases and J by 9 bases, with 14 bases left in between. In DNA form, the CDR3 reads TGTGCCAGCAGCCCCCCGGAGGGTTCGCAGTACTTC. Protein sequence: CASSPPEGSQYF.

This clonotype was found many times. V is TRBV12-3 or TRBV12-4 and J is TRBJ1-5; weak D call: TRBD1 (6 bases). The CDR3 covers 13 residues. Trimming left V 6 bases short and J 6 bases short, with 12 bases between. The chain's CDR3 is CASSLGGSQPQHF. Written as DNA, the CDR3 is TGTGCCAGCAGCCTCGGGGGCAGTCAGCCCCAGCATTTT.

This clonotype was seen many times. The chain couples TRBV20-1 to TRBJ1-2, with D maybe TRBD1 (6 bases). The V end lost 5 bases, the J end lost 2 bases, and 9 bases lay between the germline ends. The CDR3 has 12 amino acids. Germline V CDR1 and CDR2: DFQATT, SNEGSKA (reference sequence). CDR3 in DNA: TGCAGTGCTCCCCAGGGGAACTATGGCTACACCTTC. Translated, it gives CSAPQGNYGYTF.

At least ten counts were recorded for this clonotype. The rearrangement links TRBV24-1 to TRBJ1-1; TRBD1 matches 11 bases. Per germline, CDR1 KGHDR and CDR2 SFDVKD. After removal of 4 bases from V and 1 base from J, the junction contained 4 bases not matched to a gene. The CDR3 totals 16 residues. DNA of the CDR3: TGTGCCACCAGTGACGGACAGGGGGCTGGGAACACTGAAGCTTTCTTT. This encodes CATSDGQGAGNTEAFF.

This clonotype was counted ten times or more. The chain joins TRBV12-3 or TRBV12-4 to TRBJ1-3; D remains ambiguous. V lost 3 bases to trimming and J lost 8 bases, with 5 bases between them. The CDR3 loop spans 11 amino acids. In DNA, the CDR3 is TGTGCCAGCAGTTTTAGGGACACCATATATTTT. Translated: CASSFRDTIYF.

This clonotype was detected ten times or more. CDR3 protein: CASSLVRINTGELFF. For the CDR3, the DNA is TGTGCCAGCAGCTTAGTAAGAATTAACACCGGGGAGCTGTTTTTT. V gene TRBV7-8 combines with J gene TRBJ2-2; unclear D gene. Per the germline V gene, CDR1 is SGHVS and CDR2 is FQNEAQ. This CDR3 comprises 15 residues. Trimming pared 1 base from V and 2 bases from J, leaving 8 bases between.

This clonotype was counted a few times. The CDR3 nucleotides read TGTGCCAGCAGTCCCGTGGGGGGTTCGGAGACCCAGTACTTC. Residues: CASSPVGGSETQYF. The V call is TRBV11-1, the J call TRBJ2-5; maybe TRBD2 (6 bases). V dropped 6 bases and J dropped 5 bases, with 16 bases sitting between them. CDR3 size: 14 residues. Per germline, CDR1 SGHAT and CDR2 FQDESV (reference sequence).

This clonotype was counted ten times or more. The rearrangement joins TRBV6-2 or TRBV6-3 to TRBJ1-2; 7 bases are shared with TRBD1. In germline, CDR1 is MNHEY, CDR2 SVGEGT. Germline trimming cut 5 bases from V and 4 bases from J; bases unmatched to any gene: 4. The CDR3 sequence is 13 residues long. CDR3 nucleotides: TGTGCCAGCAGTGGGACAGAGTTCTATGGCTACACCTTC. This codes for CASSGTEFYGYTF.

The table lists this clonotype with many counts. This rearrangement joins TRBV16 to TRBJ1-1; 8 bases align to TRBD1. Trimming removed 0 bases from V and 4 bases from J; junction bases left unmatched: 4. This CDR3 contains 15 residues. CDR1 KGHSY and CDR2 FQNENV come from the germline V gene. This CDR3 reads CASSQSGRGLTEAFF. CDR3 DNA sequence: TGTGCCAGCAGCCAATCGGGCAGGGGGCTCACTGAAGCTTTCTTT.

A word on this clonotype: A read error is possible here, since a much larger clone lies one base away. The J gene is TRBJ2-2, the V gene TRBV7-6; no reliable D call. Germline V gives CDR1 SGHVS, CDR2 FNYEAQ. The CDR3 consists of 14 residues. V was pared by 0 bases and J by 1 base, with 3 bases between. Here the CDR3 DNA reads TGTGCCAGCAGCTTAGCAGGGAACACCGGGGAGCTGTTTTTT. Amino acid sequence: CASSLAGNTGELFF. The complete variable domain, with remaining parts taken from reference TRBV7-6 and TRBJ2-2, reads GAGVSQSPRYKVTKRGQDVALRCDPISGHVSLYWYRQALGQGPEFLTYFNYEAQQDKSGLPNDRFSAERPEGSISTLTIQRTEQRDSAMYRCASSLAGNTGELFFGEGSRLTVL.

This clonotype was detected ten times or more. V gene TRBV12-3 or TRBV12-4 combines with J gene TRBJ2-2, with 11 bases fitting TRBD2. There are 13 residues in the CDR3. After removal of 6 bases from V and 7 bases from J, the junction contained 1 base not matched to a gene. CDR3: CASSLAGGGELFF. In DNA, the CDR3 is TGTGCCAGCAGCCTAGCGGGGGGCGGGGAGCTGTTTTTT.

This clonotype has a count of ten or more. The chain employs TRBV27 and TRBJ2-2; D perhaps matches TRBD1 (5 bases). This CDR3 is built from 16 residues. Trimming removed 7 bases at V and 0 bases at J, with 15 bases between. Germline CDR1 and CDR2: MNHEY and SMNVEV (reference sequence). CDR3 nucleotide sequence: TGTGCCAGCAACCGATCGGACACTACGAACACCGGGGAGCTGTTTTTT. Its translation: CASNRSDTTNTGELFF.

CDR3 protein: CASSQGRGNEQFF. For the CDR3, the DNA is TGTGCCAGCAGCCAAGGCCGTGGAAATGAGCAGTTCTTC. The chain employs TRBV3-1 and TRBJ2-1; no clear D. Trimming cost V 1 base and J 7 bases, with 8 bases left between them. The CDR3 totals 13 residues. The germline V gene has CDR1 LGHDT and CDR2 YNNKEL (reference sequence).

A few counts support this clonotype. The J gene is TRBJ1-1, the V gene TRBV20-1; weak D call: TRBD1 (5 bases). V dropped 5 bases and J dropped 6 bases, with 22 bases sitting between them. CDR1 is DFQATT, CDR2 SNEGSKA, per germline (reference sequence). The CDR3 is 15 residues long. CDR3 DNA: TGCAGTGCTCCTCGACCGGGACCCGAAAACGCTGAAGCTTTCTTT. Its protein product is CSAPRPGPENAEAFF.

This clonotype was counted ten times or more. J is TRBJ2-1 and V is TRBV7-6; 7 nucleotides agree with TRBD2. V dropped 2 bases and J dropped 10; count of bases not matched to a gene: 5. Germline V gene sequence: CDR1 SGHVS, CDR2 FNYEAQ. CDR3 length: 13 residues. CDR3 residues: CASSLSGVGEQFF. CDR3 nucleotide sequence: TGTGCCAGCAGCTTAAGCGGGGTCGGGGAGCAGTTCTTC.

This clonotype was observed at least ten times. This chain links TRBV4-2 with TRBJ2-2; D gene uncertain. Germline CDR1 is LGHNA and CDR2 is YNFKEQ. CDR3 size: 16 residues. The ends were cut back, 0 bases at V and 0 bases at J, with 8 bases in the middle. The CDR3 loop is CASSQETLSNTGELFF. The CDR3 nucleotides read TGTGCCAGCAGCCAAGAAACTCTTTCGAACACCGGGGAGCTGTTTTTT.

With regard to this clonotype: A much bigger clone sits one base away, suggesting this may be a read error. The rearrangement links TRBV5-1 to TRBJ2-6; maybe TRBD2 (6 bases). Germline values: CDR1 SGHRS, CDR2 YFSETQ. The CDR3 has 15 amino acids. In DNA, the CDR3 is TGCGCCAGCAGCTGGTCAGGGACTGGGGCCAACGTCCTGATTTTC. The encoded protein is CASSWSGTGANVLIF.